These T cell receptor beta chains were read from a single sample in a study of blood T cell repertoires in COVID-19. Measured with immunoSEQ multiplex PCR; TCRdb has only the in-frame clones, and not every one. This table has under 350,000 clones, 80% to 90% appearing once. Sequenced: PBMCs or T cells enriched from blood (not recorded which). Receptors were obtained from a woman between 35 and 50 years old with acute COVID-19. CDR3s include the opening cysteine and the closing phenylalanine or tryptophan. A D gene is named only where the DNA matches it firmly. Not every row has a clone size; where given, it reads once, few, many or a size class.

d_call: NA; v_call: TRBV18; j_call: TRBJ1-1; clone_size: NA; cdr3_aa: CASLTGMNTEAFF; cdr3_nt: TGTGCCAGTTTGACCGGGATGAACACTGAAGCTTTCTTT
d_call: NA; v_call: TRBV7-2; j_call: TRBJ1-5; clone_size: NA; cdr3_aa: CASSLGRATGGPQHF; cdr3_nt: TGTGCCAGCAGCTTAGGGAGGGCGACGGGGGGGCCCCAGCATTTT
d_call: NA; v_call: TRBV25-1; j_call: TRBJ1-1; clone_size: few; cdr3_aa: CASSESLTEAFF; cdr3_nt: TGTGCCAGCAGTGAATCTCTCACTGAAGCTTTCTTT
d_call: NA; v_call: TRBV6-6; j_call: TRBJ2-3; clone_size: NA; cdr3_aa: CASTLEIRDTQYF; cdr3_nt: TGTGCCAGCACCCTAGAAATACGAGATACGCAGTATTTT
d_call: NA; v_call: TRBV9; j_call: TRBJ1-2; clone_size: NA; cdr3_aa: CASSLGATFYGYTF; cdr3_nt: TGTGCCAGCAGCTTAGGGGCTACCTTTTATGGCTACACCTTC
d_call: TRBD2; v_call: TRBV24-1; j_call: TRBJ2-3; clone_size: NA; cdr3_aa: CATSDSLPGTSVTDTQYF; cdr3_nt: TGTGCCACCAGTGACTCATTACCAGGGACTAGCGTCACAGATACGCAGTATTTT
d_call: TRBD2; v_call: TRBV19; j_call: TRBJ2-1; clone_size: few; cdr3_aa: CASSMSGRAYNEQFF; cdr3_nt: TGTGCCAGTAGTATGTCCGGGAGGGCCTACAATGAGCAGTTCTTC
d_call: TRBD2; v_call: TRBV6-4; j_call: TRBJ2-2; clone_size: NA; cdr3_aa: CASSEYGGLALTGELFF; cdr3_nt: TGTGCCAGCAGTGAATATGGGGGACTAGCGCTCACCGGGGAGCTGTTTTTT
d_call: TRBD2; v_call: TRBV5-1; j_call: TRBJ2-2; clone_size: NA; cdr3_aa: CASSLTGLGTTSNTGELFF; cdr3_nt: TGCGCCAGCAGCTTGACTGGACTAGGGACGACTTCGAACACCGGGGAGCTGTTTTTT
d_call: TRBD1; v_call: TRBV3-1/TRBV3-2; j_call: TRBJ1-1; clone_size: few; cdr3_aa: CASSRQGAIVGAFF; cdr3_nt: TGTGCCAGCAGCCGCCAGGGGGCGATTGTTGGAGCTTTCTTT
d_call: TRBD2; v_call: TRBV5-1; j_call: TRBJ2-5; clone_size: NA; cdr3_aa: CASSGGSSGQETQYF; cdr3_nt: TGCGCCAGCAGCGGGGGGTCTAGCGGCCAAGAGACCCAGTACTTC
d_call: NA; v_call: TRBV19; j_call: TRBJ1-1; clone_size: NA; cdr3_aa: CASALNTEAFF; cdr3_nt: TGTGCCAGCGCGTTGAACACTGAAGCTTTCTTT
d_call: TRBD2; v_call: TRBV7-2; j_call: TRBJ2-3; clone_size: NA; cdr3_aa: CASSLGAGVIDTQYF; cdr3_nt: TGTGCCAGCAGCTTAGGAGCGGGAGTTATAGATACGCAGTATTTT
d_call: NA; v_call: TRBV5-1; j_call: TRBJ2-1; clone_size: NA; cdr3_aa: CASSLGLAYNEQFF; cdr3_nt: TGCGCCAGCAGCTTGGGCCTAGCCTACAATGAGCAGTTCTTC
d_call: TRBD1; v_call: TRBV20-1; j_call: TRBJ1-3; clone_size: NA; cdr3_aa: CSASDRGAGNTIYF; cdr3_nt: TGCAGTGCTAGTGACAGGGGCGCTGGAAACACCATATATTTT
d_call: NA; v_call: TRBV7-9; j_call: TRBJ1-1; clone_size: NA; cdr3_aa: CASSRNTEAFF; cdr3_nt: TGTGCCAGCAGCCGGAACACTGAAGCTTTCTTT
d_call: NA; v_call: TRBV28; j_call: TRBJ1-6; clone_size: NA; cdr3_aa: CASSLSGHGQYSPLHF; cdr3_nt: TGTGCCAGCAGTTTATCCGGGCACGGACAGTACTCACCCCTCCACTTT
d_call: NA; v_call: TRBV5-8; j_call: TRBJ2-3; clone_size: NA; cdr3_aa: CASSLFSSSTDTQYF; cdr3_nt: TGTGCCAGCAGCTTGTTCTCTTCTAGCACAGATACGCAGTATTTT
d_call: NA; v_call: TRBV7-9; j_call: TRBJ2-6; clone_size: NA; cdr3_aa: CASRVGSLSGANVLTF; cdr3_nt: TGTGCCAGCAGGGTTGGGAGCCTCTCTGGGGCCAACGTCCTGACTTTC
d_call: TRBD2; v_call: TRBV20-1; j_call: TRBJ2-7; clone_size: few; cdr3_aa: CSASGGLTYEQYF; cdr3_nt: TGCAGTGCTAGTGGGGGACTAACCTACGAGCAGTACTTC
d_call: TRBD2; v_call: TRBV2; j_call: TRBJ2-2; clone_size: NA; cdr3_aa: CPPNTRGGLTGELFF; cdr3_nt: TGTCCCCCCAACACGCGGGGGGGGCTGACCGGGGAGCTGTTTTTT
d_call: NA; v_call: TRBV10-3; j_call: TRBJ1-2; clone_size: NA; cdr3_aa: CAIRSDRSRYGYTF; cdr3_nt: TGTGCCATCAGATCCGACAGATCGAGGTATGGCTACACCTTC
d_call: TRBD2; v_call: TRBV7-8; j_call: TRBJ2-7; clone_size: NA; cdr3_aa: CASSLGASGIYEQYF; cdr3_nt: TGTGCCAGCAGCTTAGGGGCTAGCGGGATTTACGAGCAGTACTTC
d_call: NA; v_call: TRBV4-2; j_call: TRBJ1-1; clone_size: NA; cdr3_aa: CASSQPPQTGGEAFF; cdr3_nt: TGTGCCAGCAGCCAGCCCCCACAGACGGGAGGTGAAGCTTTCTTT
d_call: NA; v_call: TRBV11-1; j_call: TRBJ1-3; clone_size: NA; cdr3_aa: CASSDTVYSGNTIYF; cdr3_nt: TGTGCCAGCAGCGACACCGTATACTCTGGAAACACCATATATTTT
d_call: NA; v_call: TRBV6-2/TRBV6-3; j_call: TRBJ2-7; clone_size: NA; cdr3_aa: CASSYSGVGDYEQYF; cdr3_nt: TGTGCCAGCAGTTACTCCGGGGTAGGCGACTACGAGCAGTACTTC
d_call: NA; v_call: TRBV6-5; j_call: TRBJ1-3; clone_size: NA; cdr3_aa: CASAWQATSGNTIYF; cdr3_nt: TGTGCCAGCGCTTGGCAGGCGACCTCTGGAAACACCATATATTTT
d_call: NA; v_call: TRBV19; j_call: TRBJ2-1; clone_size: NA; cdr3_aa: CASSIDGRQGDEQFF; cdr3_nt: TGTGCCAGTAGTATAGACGGGAGACAGGGCGATGAGCAGTTCTTC
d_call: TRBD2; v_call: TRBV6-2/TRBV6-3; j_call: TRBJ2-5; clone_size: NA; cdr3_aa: CASSYSRTSGSRETQYF; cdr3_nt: TGTGCCAGCAGTTACTCACGGACTAGCGGGAGCCGGGAGACCCAGTACTTC
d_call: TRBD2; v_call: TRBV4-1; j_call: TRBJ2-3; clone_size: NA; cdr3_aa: CASSHSGQGTDTQYF; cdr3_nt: TGCGCCAGCAGCCATAGCGGGCAGGGCACAGATACGCAGTATTTT
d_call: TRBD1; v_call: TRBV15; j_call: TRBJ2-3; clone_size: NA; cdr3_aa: CATSRQGGTDTQYF; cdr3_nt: TGTGCCACCAGCAGACAGGGGGGCACAGATACGCAGTATTTT
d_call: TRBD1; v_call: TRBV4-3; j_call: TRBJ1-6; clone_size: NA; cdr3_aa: CASSLGTGNNSPLHF; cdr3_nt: TGCGCCAGCAGCCTAGGGACAGGGAATAATTCACCCCTCCACTTT
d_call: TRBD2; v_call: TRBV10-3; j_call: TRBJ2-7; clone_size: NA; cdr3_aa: CAIMQAGGPREQYF; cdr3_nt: TGTGCCATCATGCAAGCGGGAGGGCCGAGGGAGCAGTACTTC
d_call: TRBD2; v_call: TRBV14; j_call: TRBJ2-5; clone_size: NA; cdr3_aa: CASSQELTSGNQETQYF; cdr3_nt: TGTGCCAGCAGCCAAGAGTTGACTAGCGGGAACCAAGAGACCCAGTACTTC
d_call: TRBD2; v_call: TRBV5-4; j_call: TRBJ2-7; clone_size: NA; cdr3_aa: CASSLGRGLVGSYEQYF; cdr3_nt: TGTGCCAGCAGCTTGGGTCGGGGACTAGTGGGCTCCTACGAGCAGTACTTC
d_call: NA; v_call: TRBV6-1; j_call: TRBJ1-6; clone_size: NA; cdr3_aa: CASSEDSSTPLHF; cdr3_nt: TGTGCCAGCAGTGAGGACAGTAGCACACCCCTCCACTTT
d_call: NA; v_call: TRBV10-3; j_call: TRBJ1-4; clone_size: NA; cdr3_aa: CAIRKGEGEKLFF; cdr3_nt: TGTGCCATCAGAAAGGGGGAGGGTGAAAAACTGTTTTTT
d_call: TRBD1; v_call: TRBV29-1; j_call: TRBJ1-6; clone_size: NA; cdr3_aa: CPTDRWDSPLHF; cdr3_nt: TGCCCAACGGACAGGTGGGATTCACCCCTCCACTTT
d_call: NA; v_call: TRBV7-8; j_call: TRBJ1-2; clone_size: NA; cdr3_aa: CASSLAQGLGYTF; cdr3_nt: TGTGCCAGCAGCTTAGCCCAGGGTTTGGGCTACACCTTC
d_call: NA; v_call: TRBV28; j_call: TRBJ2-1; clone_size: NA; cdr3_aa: CASSLSPVGSYNEQFF; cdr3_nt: TGTGCCAGCAGCCTATCCCCGGTCGGCTCCTACAATGAGCAGTTCTTC
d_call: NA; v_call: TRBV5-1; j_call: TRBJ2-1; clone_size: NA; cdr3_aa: CASSFPTGGGEISYNEQFF; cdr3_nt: TGCGCCAGCAGCTTCCCGACAGGTGGGGGGGAAATCTCCTACAATGAGCAGTTCTTC
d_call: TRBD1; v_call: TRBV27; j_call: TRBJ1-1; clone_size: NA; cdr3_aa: CASSFRGLRDTEAFF; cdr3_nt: TGTGCCAGCAGTTTCAGGGGGCTACGAGACACTGAAGCTTTCTTT
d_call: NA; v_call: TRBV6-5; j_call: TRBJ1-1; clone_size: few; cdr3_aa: CASSWAVNTEAFF; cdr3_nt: TGTGCCAGCAGTTGGGCAGTGAACACTGAAGCTTTCTTT
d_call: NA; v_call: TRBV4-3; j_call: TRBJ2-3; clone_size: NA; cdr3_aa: CASSQTRALRVPDTQYF; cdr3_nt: TGCGCCAGCAGCCAAACTAGGGCGCTTAGGGTACCAGATACGCAGTATTTT
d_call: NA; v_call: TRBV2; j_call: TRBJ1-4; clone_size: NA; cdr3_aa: CASSEAGTSGEKLFF; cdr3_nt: TGTGCCAGCAGTGAAGCCGGGACTTCGGGGGAAAAACTGTTTTTT
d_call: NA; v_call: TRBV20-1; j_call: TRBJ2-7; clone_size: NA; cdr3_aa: CSALRGYEQYF; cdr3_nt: TGCAGTGCCCTCCGGGGCTACGAGCAGTACTTC
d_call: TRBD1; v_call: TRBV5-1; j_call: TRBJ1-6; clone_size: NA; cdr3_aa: CASSFGQGNSPLHF; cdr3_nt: TGCGCCAGCAGCTTTGGACAGGGGAATTCACCCCTCCACTTT
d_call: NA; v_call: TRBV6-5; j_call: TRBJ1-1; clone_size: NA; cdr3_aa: CASVSGKMNTEAFF; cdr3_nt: TGTGCCAGCGTTTCAGGAAAGATGAACACTGAAGCTTTCTTT